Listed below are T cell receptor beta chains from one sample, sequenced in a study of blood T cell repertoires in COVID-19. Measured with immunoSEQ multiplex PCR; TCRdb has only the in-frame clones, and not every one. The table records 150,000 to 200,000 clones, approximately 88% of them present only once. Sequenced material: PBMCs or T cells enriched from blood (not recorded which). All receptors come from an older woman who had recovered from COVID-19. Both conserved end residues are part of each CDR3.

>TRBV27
CASSLKTGVIGELFF
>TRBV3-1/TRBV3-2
CASSQDQWTGAVQPQHF
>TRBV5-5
CASSSWEGVEGEQYF
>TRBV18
CASSLGLGQPQHF
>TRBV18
CASSPVSGLTVGEQYF
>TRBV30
CAWRNRGRETQYF
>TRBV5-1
CASSRQGAEQYF
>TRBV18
CASSPLGLAGLETQYF
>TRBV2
CASSLLPTEAFF
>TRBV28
CASSLAQGGNTIYF
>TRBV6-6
CASSPRTGTSGGAADTQYF
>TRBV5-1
CASSVGTESNQPQHF
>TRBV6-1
CASSESPQTDTQYF
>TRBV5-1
CASSFREYKTDTQYF
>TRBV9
CASSAKPLGGQTQYF
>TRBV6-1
CASSAGIGGGNQPQHF
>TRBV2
CASSARTRLEGTQYF